Listed below are T cell receptor beta chains from one sample, sequenced in a study of shared clonotypes between healthy human individuals. This table comes from immunoSEQ multiplex PCR, and its TCRdb copy is limited to in-frame clones, with some not included. The sample consists of under 2.5 million clones, 85% to 95% of them appearing once. What was sequenced was naive CD4+ T cells from PBMCs. Source of these receptors: a man aged 18 to 29 in good health. Some clones in this sample may be carry-over from other donors' samples. The CDR3 runs from the conserved cysteine through the conserved F or W. The D gene is left open where the match is weak. Clone size is given for some rows only: seen once, a few or many times, or a class if the clone is expanded.

d_call | j_call | v_call | clone_size | cdr3_aa | cdr3_nt
. | TRBJ1-1 | TRBV27 | . | CASSLRGMSEAFF | TGTGCCAGCAGTTTAAGGGGGATGTCTGAAGCTTTCTTT
. | TRBJ2-7 | TRBV4-2 | once | CASSHASPIYEQYF | TGTGCCAGCAGCCACGCGTCTCCTATCTACGAGCAGTACTTC
TRBD2 | TRBJ2-1 | TRBV28 | . | CASSLLAGGLPNEQFF | TGTGCCAGCAGTTTACTAGCGGGAGGCCTCCCGAATGAGCAGTTCTTC
. | TRBJ2-5 | TRBV5-5 | . | CASSSTPEEETQYF | TGTGCCAGCTCATCGACCCCAGAGGAAGAGACCCAGTACTTC
. | TRBJ2-3 | TRBV18 | . | CASSPWADGTDTQYF | TGTGCCAGCTCACCCTGGGCAGATGGCACAGATACGCAGTATTTT
. | TRBJ2-5 | TRBV5-1 | . | CASSLLLADAQETQYF | TGCGCCAGCAGCTTGCTCCTAGCTGATGCCCAAGAGACCCAGTACTTC
. | TRBJ2-7 | TRBV5-8 | . | CASSLFSLGVFNEQYF | TGTGCCAGCAGCTTGTTTTCCTTAGGGGTATTCAACGAGCAGTACTTC
TRBD2 | TRBJ2-1 | TRBV18 | . | CASSPRGLAGAFNEQFF | TGTGCCAGCTCACCACGGGGACTAGCGGGAGCTTTCAATGAGCAGTTCTTC
. | TRBJ1-5 | TRBV28 | once | CASSWAPNGNQPQHF | TGTGCCAGCAGTTGGGCCCCCAACGGCAATCAGCCCCAGCATTTT
. | TRBJ2-3 | TRBV4-2 | once | CASSQDRTDTQYF | TGTGCCAGCAGCCAAGATAGGACAGATACGCAGTATTTT
. | TRBJ2-1 | TRBV30 | once | CAWSPAGDEQFF | TGTGCCTGGAGCCCCGCTGGCGATGAGCAGTTCTTC
TRBD1 | TRBJ1-3 | TRBV19 | . | CASRGQIPSGNTIYF | TGTGCCAGTAGGGGACAGATTCCGTCTGGAAACACCATATATTTT
. | TRBJ2-6 | TRBV28 | once | CASRGVTHSGANVLTF | TGTGCCAGCAGGGGCGTCACCCACTCTGGGGCCAACGTCCTGACTTTC
TRBD1 | TRBJ1-1 | TRBV27 | . | CASKLGLNRGFTEAFF | TGTGCCAGCAAATTGGGATTGAACAGGGGCTTCACTGAAGCTTTCTTT
. | TRBJ1-1 | TRBV6-1 | . | CATTRTENTEAFF | TGTGCCACCACTAGGACAGAAAACACTGAAGCTTTCTTT
. | TRBJ2-1 | TRBV5-1 | . | CASSLAGGTRQFF | TGCGCCAGCAGCCTCGCAGGGGGGACGCGGCAGTTCTTC
. | TRBJ2-3 | TRBV20-1 | . | CSAGRDTQYF | TGCAGTGCAGGGCGGGATACGCAGTATTTT
. | TRBJ1-2 | TRBV30 | . | CAWSLAGTYNGYTF | TGTGCCTGGAGTCTCGCCGGGACCTACAATGGCTACACCTTC
. | TRBJ2-7 | TRBV18 | . | CASSPGGWYEQYF | TGTGCCAGCTCACCGGGCGGATGGTACGAGCAGTACTTC
. | TRBJ2-1 | TRBV5-4 | . | CASSLVTGGNSNEQFF | TGTGCCAGCAGCTTGGTTACAGGAGGGAACTCGAATGAGCAGTTCTTC
. | TRBJ1-1 | TRBV28 | . | CASSLSSGGPETEAFF | TGTGCCAGCAGTTTATCAAGTGGGGGACCAGAGACTGAAGCTTTCTTT
. | TRBJ1-2 | TRBV7-9 | . | CASSLAQGVGYGYTF | TGTGCCAGCAGCTTAGCACAGGGAGTGGGCTATGGCTACACCTTC
TRBD2 | TRBJ2-3 | TRBV4-1 | . | CASSQGIGTSRSDTQYF | TGCGCCAGCAGCCAAGGCATCGGGACTAGCCGCTCAGATACGCAGTATTTT
TRBD2 | TRBJ2-2 | TRBV10-2 | once | CASTGTSGRMDTGELFF | TGCGCCAGCACCGGGACTAGCGGGAGGATGGACACCGGGGAGCTGTTTTTT
TRBD2 | TRBJ2-1 | TRBV5-1 | . | CASRPGTSGGEQFF | TGCGCCAGCAGACCCGGGACTAGCGGTGGTGAGCAGTTCTTC
. | TRBJ2-1 | TRBV15 | . | CATSKRDGNEQFF | TGTGCCACCAGCAAGAGAGACGGGAATGAGCAGTTCTTC
TRBD1 | TRBJ2-3 | TRBV6-5 | . | CASSLNRGSTDTQYF | TGTGCCAGCAGTCTAAACAGGGGGAGCACAGATACGCAGTATTTT
. | TRBJ2-3 | TRBV2 | . | CASSEALSRGHTDTQYF | TGTGCCAGCAGTGAAGCGCTTTCGCGGGGGCACACAGATACGCAGTATTTT
. | TRBJ2-2 | TRBV5-1 | . | CASQHPAGRENTGELFF | TGCGCCAGCCAACACCCCGCGGGGCGGGAGAACACCGGGGAGCTGTTTTTT
. | TRBJ2-2 | TRBV6-5 | . | CASSYQLGGELFF | TGTGCCAGCAGTTACCAACTGGGGGGGGAGCTGTTTTTT
TRBD1 | TRBJ2-5 | TRBV5-1 | . | CASSLGQLTVRGQTQYF | TGCGCCAGCAGCTTGGGCCAGCTGACAGTAAGGGGGCAGACCCAGTACTTC
. | TRBJ1-2 | TRBV30 | . | CAWTFTNYGYTF | TGTGCCTGGACCTTTACTAACTATGGCTACACCTTC
TRBD2 | TRBJ2-1 | TRBV7-2 | . | CASSLVHGTSPQAEQFF | TGTGCCAGCAGCTTAGTTCACGGGACTAGCCCACAGGCTGAGCAGTTCTTC
. | TRBJ2-7 | TRBV7-2 | . | CASSLEGGQWSYEQYF | TGTGCCAGCAGCTTAGAGGGGGGGCAGTGGTCCTACGAGCAGTACTTC